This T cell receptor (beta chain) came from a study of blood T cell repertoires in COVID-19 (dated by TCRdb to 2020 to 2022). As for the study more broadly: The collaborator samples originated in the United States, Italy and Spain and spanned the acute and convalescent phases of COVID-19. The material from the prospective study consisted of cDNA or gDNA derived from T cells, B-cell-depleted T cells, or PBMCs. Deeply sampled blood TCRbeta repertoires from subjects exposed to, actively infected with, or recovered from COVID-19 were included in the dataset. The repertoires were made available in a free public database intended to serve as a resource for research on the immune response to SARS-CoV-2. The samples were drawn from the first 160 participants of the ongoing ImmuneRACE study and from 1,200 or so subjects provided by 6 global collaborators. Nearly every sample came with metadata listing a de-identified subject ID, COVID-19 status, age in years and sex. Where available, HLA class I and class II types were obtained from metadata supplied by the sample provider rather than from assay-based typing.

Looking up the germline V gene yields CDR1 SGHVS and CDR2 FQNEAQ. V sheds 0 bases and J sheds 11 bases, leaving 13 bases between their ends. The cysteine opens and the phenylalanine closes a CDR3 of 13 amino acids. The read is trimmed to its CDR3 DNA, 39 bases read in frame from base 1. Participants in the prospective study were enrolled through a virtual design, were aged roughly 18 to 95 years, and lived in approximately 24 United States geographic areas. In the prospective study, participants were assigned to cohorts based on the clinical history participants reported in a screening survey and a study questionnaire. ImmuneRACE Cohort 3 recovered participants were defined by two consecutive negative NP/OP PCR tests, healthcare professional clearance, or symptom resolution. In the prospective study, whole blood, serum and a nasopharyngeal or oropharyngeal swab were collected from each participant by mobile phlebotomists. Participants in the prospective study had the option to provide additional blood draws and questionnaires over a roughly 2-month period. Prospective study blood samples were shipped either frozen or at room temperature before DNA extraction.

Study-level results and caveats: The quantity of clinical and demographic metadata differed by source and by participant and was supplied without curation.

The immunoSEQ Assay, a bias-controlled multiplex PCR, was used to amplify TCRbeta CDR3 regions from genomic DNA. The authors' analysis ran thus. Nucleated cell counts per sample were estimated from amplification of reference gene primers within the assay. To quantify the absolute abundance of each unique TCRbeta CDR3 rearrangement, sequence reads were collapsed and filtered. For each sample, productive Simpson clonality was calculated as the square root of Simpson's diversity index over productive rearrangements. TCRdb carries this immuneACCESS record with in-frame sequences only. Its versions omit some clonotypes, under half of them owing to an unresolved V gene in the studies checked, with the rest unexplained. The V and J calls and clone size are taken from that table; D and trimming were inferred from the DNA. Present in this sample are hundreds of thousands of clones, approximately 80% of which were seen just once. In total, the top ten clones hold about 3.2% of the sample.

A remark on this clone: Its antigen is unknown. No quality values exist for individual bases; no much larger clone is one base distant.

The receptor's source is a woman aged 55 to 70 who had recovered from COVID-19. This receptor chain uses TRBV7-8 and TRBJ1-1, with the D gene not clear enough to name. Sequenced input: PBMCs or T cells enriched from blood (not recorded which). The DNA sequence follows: TGTGCCAGCAGCTTAGCGCCTCAACAGAACGCTTTCTTT. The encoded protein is CASSLAPQQNAFF.